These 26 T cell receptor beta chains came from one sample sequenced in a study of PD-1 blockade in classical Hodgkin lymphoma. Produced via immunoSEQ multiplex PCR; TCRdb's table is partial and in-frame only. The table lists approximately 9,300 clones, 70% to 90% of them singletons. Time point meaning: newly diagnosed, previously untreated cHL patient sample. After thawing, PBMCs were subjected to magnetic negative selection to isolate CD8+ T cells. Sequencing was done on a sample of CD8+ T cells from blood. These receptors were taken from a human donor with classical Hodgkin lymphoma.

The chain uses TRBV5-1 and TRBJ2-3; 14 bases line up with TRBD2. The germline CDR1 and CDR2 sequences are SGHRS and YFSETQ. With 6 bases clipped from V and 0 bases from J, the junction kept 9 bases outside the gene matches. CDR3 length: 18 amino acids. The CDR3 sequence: CASKTRTSGGLSTDTQYF. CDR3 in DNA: TGCGCCAGCAAGACTAGGACTAGCGGGGGGTTAAGCACAGATACGCAGTATTTT.

CDR3 coding DNA: TGTGCCAGCACCCTGGGGTGGCCGTCCTACGAGCAGTACTTC. It translates to CASTLGWPSYEQYF. The genes are TRBV7-9 and TRBJ2-7; D is uncertain. Between the trimmed V and J ends, which lost 7 bases and 1 base, there was a span of 14 bases. There are 14 residues in the CDR3. Germline loops: CDR1 SEHNR, CDR2 FQNEAQ (reference sequence).

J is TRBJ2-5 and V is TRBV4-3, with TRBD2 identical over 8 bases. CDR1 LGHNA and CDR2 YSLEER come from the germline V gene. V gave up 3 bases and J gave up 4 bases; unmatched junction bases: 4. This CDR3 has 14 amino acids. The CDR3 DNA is TGCGCCAGCAGCCAGATAGCGGGGCGAGAGACCCAGTACTTC. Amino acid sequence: CASSQIAGRETQYF.

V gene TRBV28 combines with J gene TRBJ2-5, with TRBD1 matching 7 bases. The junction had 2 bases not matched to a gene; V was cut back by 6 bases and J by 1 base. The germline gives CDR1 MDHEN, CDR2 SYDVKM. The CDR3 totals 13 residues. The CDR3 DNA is TGTGCCAGCAGAGGGGGCCTCCAAGAGACCCAGTACTTC. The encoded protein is CASRGGLQETQYF.

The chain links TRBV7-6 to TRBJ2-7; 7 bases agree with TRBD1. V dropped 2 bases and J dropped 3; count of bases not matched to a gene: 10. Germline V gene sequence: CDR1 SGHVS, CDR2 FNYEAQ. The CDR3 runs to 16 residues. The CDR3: CASSLTGTAYIYEQYF. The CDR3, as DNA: TGTGCCAGCAGCTTAACCGGGACAGCTTATATCTACGAGCAGTACTTC.

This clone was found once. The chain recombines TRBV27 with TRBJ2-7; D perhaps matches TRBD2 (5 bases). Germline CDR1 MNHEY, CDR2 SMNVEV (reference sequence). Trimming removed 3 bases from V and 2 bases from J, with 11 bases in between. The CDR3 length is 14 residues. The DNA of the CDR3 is TGTGCCAGCAGTTTTGCGAGCGGCCCCTACGAGCAGTACTTC. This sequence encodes CASSFASGPYEQYF.

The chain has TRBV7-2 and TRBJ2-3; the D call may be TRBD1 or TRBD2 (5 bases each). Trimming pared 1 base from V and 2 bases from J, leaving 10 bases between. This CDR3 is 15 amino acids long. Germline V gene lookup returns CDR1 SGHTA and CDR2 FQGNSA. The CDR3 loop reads CASSLGGADTDTQYF. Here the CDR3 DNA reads TGTGCCAGCAGCTTAGGAGGGGCAGACACAGATACGCAGTATTTT.

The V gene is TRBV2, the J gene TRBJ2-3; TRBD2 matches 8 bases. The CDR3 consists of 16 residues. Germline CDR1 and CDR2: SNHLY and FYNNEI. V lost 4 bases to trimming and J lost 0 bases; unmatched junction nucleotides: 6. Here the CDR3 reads CASSAIAGSSTDTQYF. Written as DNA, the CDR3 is TGTGCCAGCAGTGCCATAGCGGGGTCTAGCACAGATACGCAGTATTTT.

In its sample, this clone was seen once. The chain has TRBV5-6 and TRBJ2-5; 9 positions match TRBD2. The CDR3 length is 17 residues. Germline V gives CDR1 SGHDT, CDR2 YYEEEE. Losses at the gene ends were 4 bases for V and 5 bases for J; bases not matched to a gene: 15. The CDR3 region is CASSRMTSGSEMETQYF. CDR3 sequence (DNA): TGTGCCAGCAGCAGGATGACTAGCGGATCGGAGATGGAGACCCAGTACTTC.

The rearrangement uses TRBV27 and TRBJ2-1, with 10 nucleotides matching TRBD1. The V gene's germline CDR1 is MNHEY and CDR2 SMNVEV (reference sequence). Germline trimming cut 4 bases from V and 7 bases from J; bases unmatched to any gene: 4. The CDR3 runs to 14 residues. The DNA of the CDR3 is TGTGCCAGCAGTTGGGACAGGGGTAATAATGAGCAGTTCTTC. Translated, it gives CASSWDRGNNEQFF.

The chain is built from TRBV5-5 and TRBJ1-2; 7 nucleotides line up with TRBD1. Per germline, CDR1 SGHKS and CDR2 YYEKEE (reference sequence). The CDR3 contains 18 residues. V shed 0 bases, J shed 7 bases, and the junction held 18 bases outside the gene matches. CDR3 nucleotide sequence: TGTGCCAGCAGCTTGGACGACCGACAGGGTGACCCCCGCAGTGGCTACACCTTC. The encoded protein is CASSLDDRQGDPRSGYTF.

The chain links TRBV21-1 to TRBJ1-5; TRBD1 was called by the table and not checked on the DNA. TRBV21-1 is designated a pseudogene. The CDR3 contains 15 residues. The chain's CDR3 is CASSSSRDSNQPQHF. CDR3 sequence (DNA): TGTGCCAGCAGCTCATCCCGGGACAGTAATCAGCCCCAGCATTTT.

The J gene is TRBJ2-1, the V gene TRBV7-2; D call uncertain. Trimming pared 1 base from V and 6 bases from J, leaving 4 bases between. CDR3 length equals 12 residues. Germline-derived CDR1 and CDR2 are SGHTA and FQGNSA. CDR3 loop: CASSLGRNEQFF. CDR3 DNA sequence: TGTGCCAGCAGCTTAGGACGCAATGAGCAGTTCTTC.

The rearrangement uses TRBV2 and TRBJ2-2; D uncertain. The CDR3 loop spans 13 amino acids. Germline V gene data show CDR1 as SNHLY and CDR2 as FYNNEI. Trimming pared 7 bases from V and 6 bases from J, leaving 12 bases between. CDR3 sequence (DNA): TGTGCCAGCAAGGCGTCTCTGGCCGGGGAGCTGTTTTTT. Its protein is CASKASLAGELFF.

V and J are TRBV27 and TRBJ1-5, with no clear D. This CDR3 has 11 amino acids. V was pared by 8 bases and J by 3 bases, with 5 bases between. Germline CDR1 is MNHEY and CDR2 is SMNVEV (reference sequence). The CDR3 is CASGLNQPQHF. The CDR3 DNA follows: TGTGCCAGCGGCCTCAATCAGCCCCAGCATTTT.

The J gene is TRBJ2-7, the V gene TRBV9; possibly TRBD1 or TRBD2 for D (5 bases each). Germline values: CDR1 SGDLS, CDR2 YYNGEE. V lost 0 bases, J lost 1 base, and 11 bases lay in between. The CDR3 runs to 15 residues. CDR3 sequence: CASSVDVGESYEQYF. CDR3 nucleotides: TGTGCCAGCAGCGTAGATGTGGGGGAGTCCTACGAGCAGTACTTC.

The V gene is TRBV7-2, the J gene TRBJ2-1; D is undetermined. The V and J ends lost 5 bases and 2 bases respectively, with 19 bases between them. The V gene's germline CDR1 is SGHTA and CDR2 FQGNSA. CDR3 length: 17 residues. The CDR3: CASSDSYVGLTYNEQFF. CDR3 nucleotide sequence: TGTGCCAGCAGCGATTCCTACGTGGGGTTAACCTACAATGAGCAGTTCTTC.

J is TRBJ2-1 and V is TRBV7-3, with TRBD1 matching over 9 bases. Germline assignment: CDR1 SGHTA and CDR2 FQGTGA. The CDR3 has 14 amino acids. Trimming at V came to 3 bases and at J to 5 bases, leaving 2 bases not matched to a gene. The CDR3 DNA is TGTGCCAGCAGCTTGGGACAGGGCAACAATGAGCAGTTCTTC. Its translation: CASSLGQGNNEQFF.

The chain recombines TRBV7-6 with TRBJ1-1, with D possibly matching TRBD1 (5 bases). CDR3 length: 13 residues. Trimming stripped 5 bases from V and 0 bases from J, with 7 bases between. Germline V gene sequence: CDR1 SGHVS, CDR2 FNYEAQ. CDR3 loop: CASSRGLNTEAFF. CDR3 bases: TGTGCCAGCAGCAGGGGATTGAACACTGAAGCTTTCTTT. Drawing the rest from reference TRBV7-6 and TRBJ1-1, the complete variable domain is GAGVSQSPRYKVTKRGQDVALRCDPISGHVSLYWYRQALGQGPEFLTYFNYEAQQDKSGLPNDRFSAERPEGSISTLTIQRTEQRDSAMYRCASSRGLNTEAFFGQGTRLTVV.

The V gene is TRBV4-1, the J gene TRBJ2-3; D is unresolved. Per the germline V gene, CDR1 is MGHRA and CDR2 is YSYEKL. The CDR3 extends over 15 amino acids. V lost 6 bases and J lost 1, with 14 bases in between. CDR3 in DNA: TGCGCCAGCAGTTTATCAGGATATGGCACAGATACGCAGTATTTT. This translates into CASSLSGYGTDTQYF.

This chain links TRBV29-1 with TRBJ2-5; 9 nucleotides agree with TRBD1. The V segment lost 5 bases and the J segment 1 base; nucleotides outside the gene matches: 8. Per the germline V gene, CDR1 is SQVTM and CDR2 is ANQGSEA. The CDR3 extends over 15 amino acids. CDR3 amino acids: CSVQPRDRVQETQYF. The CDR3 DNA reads TGCAGCGTTCAACCCAGGGACAGGGTCCAAGAGACCCAGTACTTC.

The CDR3 protein is CASSLIQGGNYGYTF. The CDR3 region has the DNA TGTGCCAGCAGCTTGATACAGGGGGGTAACTATGGCTACACCTTC. V is TRBV5-5 and J is TRBJ1-2, with 8 bases aligning to TRBD1. Germline V gives CDR1 SGHKS, CDR2 YYEKEE (reference sequence). After removal of 1 base from V and 1 base from J, the junction contained 3 bases not matched to a gene. This CDR3 is 15 amino acids long.

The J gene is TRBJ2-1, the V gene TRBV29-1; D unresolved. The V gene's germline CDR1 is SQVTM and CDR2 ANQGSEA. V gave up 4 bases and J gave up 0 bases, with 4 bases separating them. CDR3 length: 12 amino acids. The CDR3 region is CSVGSSYNEQFF. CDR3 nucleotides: TGCAGCGTTGGGAGCTCCTACAATGAGCAGTTCTTC.

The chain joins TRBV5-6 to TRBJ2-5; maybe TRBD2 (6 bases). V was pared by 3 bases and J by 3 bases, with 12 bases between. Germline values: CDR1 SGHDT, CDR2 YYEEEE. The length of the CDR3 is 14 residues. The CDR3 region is CASSSLRGEETQYF. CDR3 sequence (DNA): TGTGCCAGCAGCTCCTTGCGGGGCGAAGAGACCCAGTACTTC.

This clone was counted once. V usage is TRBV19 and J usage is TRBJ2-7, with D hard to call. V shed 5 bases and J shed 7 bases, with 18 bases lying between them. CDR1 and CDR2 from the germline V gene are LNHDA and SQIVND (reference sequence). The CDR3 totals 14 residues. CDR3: CASSPTQIRSEQYF. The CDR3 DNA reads TGTGCCAGTAGTCCCACCCAAATTAGGAGTGAGCAGTACTTC.

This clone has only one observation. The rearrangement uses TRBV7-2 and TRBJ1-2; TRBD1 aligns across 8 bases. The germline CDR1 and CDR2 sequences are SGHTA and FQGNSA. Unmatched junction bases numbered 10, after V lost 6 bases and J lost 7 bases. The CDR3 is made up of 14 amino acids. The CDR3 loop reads CASSSDRAQVGYTF. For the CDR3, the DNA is TGTGCCAGCAGTTCGGACAGGGCACAGGTTGGCTACACCTTC.